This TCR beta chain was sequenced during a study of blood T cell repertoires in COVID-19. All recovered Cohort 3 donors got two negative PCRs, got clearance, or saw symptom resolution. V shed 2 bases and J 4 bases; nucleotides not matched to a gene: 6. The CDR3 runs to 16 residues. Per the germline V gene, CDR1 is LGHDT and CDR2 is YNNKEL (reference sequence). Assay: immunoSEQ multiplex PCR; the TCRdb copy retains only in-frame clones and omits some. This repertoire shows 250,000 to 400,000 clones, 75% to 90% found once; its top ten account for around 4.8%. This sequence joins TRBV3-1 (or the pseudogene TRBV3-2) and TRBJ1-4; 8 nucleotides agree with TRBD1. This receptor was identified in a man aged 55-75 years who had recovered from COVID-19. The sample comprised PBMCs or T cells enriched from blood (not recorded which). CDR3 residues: CASSQKDRGVNEKLFF. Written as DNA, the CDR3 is TGTGCCAGCAGCCAAAAAGACAGGGGTGTTAATGAAAAACTGTTTTTT.